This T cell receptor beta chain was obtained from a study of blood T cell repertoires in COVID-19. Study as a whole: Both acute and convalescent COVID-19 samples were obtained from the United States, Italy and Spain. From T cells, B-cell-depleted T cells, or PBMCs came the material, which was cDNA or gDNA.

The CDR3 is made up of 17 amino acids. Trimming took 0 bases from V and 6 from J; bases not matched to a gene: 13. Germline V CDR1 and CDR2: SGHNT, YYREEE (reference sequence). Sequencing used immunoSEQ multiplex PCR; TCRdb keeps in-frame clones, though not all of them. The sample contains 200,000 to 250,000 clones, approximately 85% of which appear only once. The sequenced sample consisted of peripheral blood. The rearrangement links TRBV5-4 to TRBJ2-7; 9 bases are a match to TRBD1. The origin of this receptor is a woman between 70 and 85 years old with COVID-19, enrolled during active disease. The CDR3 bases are TGTGCCAGCAGCTTGGGATTAGGACAGGGGTTAATAGGCGAGCAGTACTTC. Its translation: CASSLGLGQGLIGEQYF.